This entry is about one T cell receptor beta chain. This entry belongs to a study of OX40 agonist ivuxolimab in advanced cancers. The CDR3 is 19 amino acids. Produced via immunoSEQ multiplex PCR; TCRdb's table is partial and in-frame only. The table shows roughly 77,000 clones, with roughly four fifths occurring only once. The sequences come from CD4+ or CD8+ T cells sorted from blood, collected in a trial of the OX40 agonist ivuxolimab. The J gene is TRBJ2-3, the V gene TRBV21-1; the table's D call, TRBD2, was not checked against the DNA. TRBV21-1 counts as a pseudogene. This clonotype was obtained from an adult with an advanced solid tumor such as melanoma, head and neck, liver or kidney cancer. CDR3 bases: TGTGCCAGCAGCAAAGCTTATCGTGGGCGGGAGATGGGAACAGATACGCAGTATTTT. Amino acid sequence: CASSKAYRGREMGTDTQYF.